This paragraph covers one T cell receptor beta chain sequence. Its antigen is unknown. The record originates from a study of CXCR3-negative and CXCR3-positive naive CD8 T cells. The wider study: Cumulative TRB read yield was some 150 million, averaging about 1.5 +/- 0.3 million per library. Study results and limitations: Researchers report that CXCR3-positive naive cells carry more hydrophobic TRB CDR3s than CXCR3-negative naive cells. The majority of assays used fresh PBMCs, and CXCR3 expression partially decreased after cryopreservation.

5' RACE that incorporated UMI labels was used to prepare the TRB cDNA libraries. From its re-call of the 5' RACE reads, TCRdb lists each CDR3 protein once, without DNA. The listing contains over 95,000 distinct CDR3 sequences. Germline lookup yields CDR1 SEHNR and CDR2 FQNEAQ (reference sequence). CDR3 length: 15 residues. The naive CD8+ gate required CD45RO-CCR7+CD27+CD95- phenotype. The chain joins TRBV7-9 to TRBJ2-3; no DNA is available, so the TRBD1 call from TCRdb remains unchecked. The sample was naive CXCR3+ CD8+ T cells from blood. Documented subset: CD45RO-CCR7+CD27+CD95- naive CD8+ T cells expressing CXCR3 (TNR3+). This receptor was taken from a human donor in good health. Some clones in this sample may be carry-over from other donors' samples. The CDR3 loop is CASRPGVASTDTQYF. The full variable domain, with the rest looked up from reference TRBV7-9 and TRBJ2-3, is DTGVSQNPRHKITKRGQNVTFRCDPISEHNRLYWYRQTLGQGPEFLTYFQNEAQLEKSRLLSDRFSAERPKGSFSTLEIQRTEQGDSAMYLCASRPGVASTDTQYFGPGTRLTVL.